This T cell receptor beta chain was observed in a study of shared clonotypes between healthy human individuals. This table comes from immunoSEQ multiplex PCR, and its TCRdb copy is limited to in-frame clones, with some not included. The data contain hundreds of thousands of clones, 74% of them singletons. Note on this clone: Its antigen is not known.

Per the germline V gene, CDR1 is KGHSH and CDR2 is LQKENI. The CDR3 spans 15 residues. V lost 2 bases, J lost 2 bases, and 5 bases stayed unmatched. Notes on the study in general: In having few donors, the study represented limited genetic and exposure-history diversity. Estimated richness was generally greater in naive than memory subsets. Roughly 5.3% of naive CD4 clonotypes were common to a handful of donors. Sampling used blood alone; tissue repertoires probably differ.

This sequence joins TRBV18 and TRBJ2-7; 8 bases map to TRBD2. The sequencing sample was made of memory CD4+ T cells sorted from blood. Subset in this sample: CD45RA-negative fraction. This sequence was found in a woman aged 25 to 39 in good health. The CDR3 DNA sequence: TGTGCCAGCTCACCAATGCGGGAGGCGACCTACGAGCAGTACTTC. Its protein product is CASSPMREATYEQYF.